These 21 T cell receptor beta chains were all obtained from the same sample, sequenced in a study of CD8 T cells in ankylosing spondylitis. These receptors have no known antigen. Points from the study as a whole: There was a TCR beta motif, made of eight highly homologous variants, that appeared characteristic of ankylosing spondylitis blood.

TCRdb re-derived calls from the 5' RACE reads in MiXCR, one entry per CDR3 protein. The data contain fewer than 550,000 distinct CDR3 sequences, approximately 5% of them singletons. The sequenced sample consisted of blood, either unsorted or a sorted T cell fraction (not recorded which). The source is a male donor with ankylosing spondylitis.

This clonotype showed up just a few times. CDR3 sequence: CASAGGLTGELFF. For the CDR3, the DNA is TGTGCCAGCGCGGGGGGCTTGACCGGGGAGCTGTTTTTT. This chain uses TRBV6-1 with TRBJ2-2; 8 bases agree with TRBD2. This CDR3 has 13 amino acids. Trimming took 8 bases from V and 5 from J; bases not matched to a gene: 4. CDR1 MNHNS and CDR2 SASEGT come from the germline V gene.

This clonotype has a count of ten or more. The chain is built from TRBV12-3 or TRBV12-4 and TRBJ1-1; 7 bases align to TRBD1. The CDR3 is 13 residues long. Germline trimming cut 9 bases from V and 4 bases from J; bases unmatched to any gene: 8. The CDR3 loop reads CASTRQGGTEAFF. The DNA for the CDR3 is TGTGCCAGTACCAGACAGGGAGGCACTGAAGCTTTCTTT.

This clonotype was recorded many times. CDR3 loop: CASSWGGPETQYF. CDR3 coding DNA: TGTGCCAGCAGTTGGGGGGGCCCAGAGACCCAGTACTTC. The V call is TRBV28, the J call TRBJ2-5, with a possible D match to TRBD2 (7 bases). Germline CDR1 and CDR2: MDHEN and SYDVKM. Trimming removed 4 bases from V and 4 bases from J, with 10 bases in between. The CDR3 consists of 13 residues.

This clonotype showed up many times. The chain links TRBV7-2 to TRBJ2-6, with D hard to call. This CDR3 is 16 amino acids long. CDR1 is SGHTA, CDR2 FQGNSA, per germline. The ends were cut back, 1 base at V and 0 bases at J, with 7 bases in the middle. The CDR3 DNA follows: TGTGCCAGCAGCTTAGTTTTCAGCTCTGGGGCCAACGTCCTGACTTTC. Translating it yields CASSLVFSSGANVLTF.

This clonotype was seen repeatedly, ten times or more. The rearrangement links TRBV4-1 to TRBJ2-7; D call uncertain. V was cut by 3 bases and J by 5 bases, with 14 bases left in between. The CDR3 totals 14 residues. CDR1 is MGHRA, CDR2 YSYEKL, per germline. The CDR3 spells CASSQSTAQDEQYF. Here the CDR3 DNA reads TGCGCCAGCAGCCAGTCCACAGCTCAGGACGAGCAGTACTTC.

This clonotype was recorded at least ten times. This chain links TRBV4-1 with TRBJ2-2; the D call may be TRBD1 or TRBD2 (6 bases each). With 5 bases removed from V and 7 bases from J, the gap between germline ends came to 17 bases. The CDR3 runs to 15 residues. Germline CDR1 and CDR2: MGHRA and YSYEKL. The CDR3 sequence is CASSYSGALGGELFF. As DNA, the CDR3 is TGCGCCAGCAGCTACTCGGGGGCGCTGGGCGGGGAGCTGTTTTTT.

This clonotype was recorded many times. This rearrangement joins TRBV5-1 to TRBJ2-3; 9 bases line up with TRBD1. CDR1 and CDR2 (germline): SGHRS, YFSETQ. V dropped 4 bases and J dropped 3; count of bases not matched to a gene: 12. The CDR3 is made up of 17 amino acids. CDR3 protein: CASSLGQGLSTTDTQYF. As DNA, the CDR3 is TGCGCCAGCAGCCTAGGACAGGGGCTTTCTACGACAGATACGCAGTATTTT.

This clonotype was observed a few times. The chain couples TRBV3-1 to TRBJ2-7; 8 bases align to TRBD1. The ends lost 1 base at V and 3 bases at J; junction bases unmatched: 2. The CDR3 is 14 amino acids. The germline gives CDR1 LGHDT, CDR2 YNNKEL (reference sequence). CDR3 amino acids: CASSQGTGIYEQYF. In DNA, the CDR3 is TGTGCCAGCAGCCAAGGGACAGGGATCTACGAGCAGTACTTC.

In this sample, this clonotype turned up many times. The CDR3 reads CSVEGLADGEQYF. The CDR3 nucleotides read TGCAGCGTTGAAGGTCTAGCGGATGGGGAGCAGTACTTC. The V call is TRBV29-1, the J call TRBJ2-7, with 7 nucleotides matching TRBD2. Germline lookup yields CDR1 SQVTM and CDR2 ANQGSEA. The CDR3 runs to 13 residues. V shed 1 base, J shed 7 bases, and the junction held 7 bases outside the gene matches.

The genes are TRBV5-8 and TRBJ2-1; 7 positions agree with TRBD1. Trimming cost V 4 bases and J 7 bases; bases outside gene matches: 11. This CDR3 has 15 amino acids. Germline V gene sequence: CDR1 SGHTS, CDR2 YDEGEE. In nucleotides, the CDR3 is TGTGCCAGCAGCCTGACAGGGTGGATGATGAATGAGCAGTTCTTC. Translated, it gives CASSLTGWMMNEQFF.

This clonotype was detected many times. The chain employs TRBV6-2 or TRBV6-3 and TRBJ1-5, with TRBD1 identical over 10 bases. From germline, CDR1 is MNHEY and CDR2 SVGEGT. V trimming: 7 bases; J trimming: 1 base; junction bases outside the gene matches: 10. CDR3 length: 17 residues. The CDR3 reads CASMGDRGLASNQPQHF. The CDR3, as DNA: TGTGCCAGCATGGGCGACAGGGGGCTGGCGAGCAATCAGCCCCAGCATTTT.

This clonotype was detected many times. At one of its ends the junction is not consistent with the germline gene, which may arise from a read error. The V and J genes are TRBV5-1 and TRBJ1-1, with 7 bases lining up with TRBD1. CDR1 SGHRS and CDR2 YFSETQ come from the germline V gene. The length of the CDR3 is 14 residues. The CDR3 DNA reads as TGTGCCAGCAGCTTACAGGGGCGCGGGACTGAAGCTTTCTTT. Protein product: CASSLQGRGTEAFF.

The chain uses TRBV7-2 and TRBJ2-5; 14 nucleotides match TRBD2. Per the germline V gene, CDR1 is SGHTA and CDR2 is FQGNSA. The V and J ends lost 3 bases and 5 bases, in that order; junction bases with no gene match: 2. The CDR3 has 15 residues. For the CDR3, the DNA is TGTGCCAGCAGCTTGACTAGCGGGAGGGTTGAGACCCAGTACTTC. Translation gives CASSLTSGRVETQYF.

Many counts were recorded for this clonotype. The V call is TRBV18, the J call TRBJ1-5, with no clear D. The CDR3 length is 14 residues. V dropped 0 bases and J dropped 11 bases, with 14 bases sitting between them. CDR1 is KGHSH, CDR2 LQKENI, per germline. CDR3 sequence reads: CASSPPGTPEAQHF. CDR3 sequence (DNA): TGTGCCAGCTCACCACCAGGCACGCCTGAAGCCCAGCATTTT.

This clonotype has at least ten counts. The J gene is TRBJ1-1, the V gene TRBV29-1; D unclear. This CDR3 contains 14 residues. Trimming left V 4 bases short and J 3 bases short, with 15 bases between. The V gene's germline CDR1 is SQVTM and CDR2 ANQGSEA. The CDR3 nucleotides are TGCAGCGTTGGGACCTCCGGAGAGGACACTGAAGCTTTCTTT. Protein: CSVGTSGEDTEAFF.

The chain employs TRBV20-1 and TRBJ2-5; 9 bases are a match to TRBD1. The CDR3 is made up of 13 amino acids. Germline V gene lookup returns CDR1 DFQATT and CDR2 SNEGSKA (reference sequence). V gave up 4 bases and J gave up 3 bases; unmatched junction bases: 3. The CDR3 here is CSANDRGKETQYF. CDR3 sequence (DNA): TGCAGTGCTAACGACAGGGGGAAAGAGACCCAGTACTTC.

The rearrangement uses TRBV6-2 or TRBV6-3 and TRBJ2-5; D possibly corresponds to TRBD2 (5 bases). V was clipped by 6 bases and J by 5 bases, with 25 bases between them. Germline lookup yields CDR1 MNHEY and CDR2 SVGEGT. This CDR3 spans 17 amino acids. Here the CDR3 reads CASSRSVRETQDETQYF. The CDR3 DNA sequence: TGTGCCAGCAGCCGCTCGGTCCGGGAAACGCAAGATGAGACCCAGTACTTC.

This clonotype was observed many times. The gene calls are TRBV24-1 and TRBJ2-2, with 10 bases matching TRBD1. Looked up from germline, CDR1 is KGHDR and CDR2 is SFDVKD. Losses at the gene ends were 3 bases for V and 6 bases for J; bases not matched to a gene: 9. This CDR3 has 17 residues. CDR3 protein: CATSDPTDRGIPGELFF. The CDR3 DNA sequence: TGTGCCACCAGTGATCCCACGGACAGGGGGATACCCGGGGAGCTGTTTTTT.

This clonotype was counted many times. The chain has TRBV7-2 and TRBJ2-1; D is possibly TRBD1 (5 bases). CDR1 and CDR2 from the germline V gene are SGHTA and FQGNSA. V lost 3 bases to trimming and J lost 5 bases, with 11 bases between them. This CDR3 has 14 amino acids. CDR3 protein: CASSFQGGDNEQFF. CDR3 sequence (DNA): TGTGCCAGCAGCTTCCAGGGTGGCGACAATGAGCAGTTCTTC.

This clonotype was recorded at least ten times. The V gene is TRBV5-1, the J gene TRBJ2-1; unclear D gene. The length of the CDR3 is 16 residues. Trimming took off 2 bases at V and 2 bases at J, with 14 bases between the two ends. The germline V gene encodes CDR1 SGHRS and CDR2 YFSETQ. The CDR3 DNA follows: TGCGCCAGCAGCTTAGACTCCCTTGGGCCCTACAATGAGCAGTTCTTC. Protein product: CASSLDSLGPYNEQFF. Together with reference TRBV5-1 and TRBJ2-1, the CDR3 gives the full variable domain: KAGVTQTPRYLIKTRGQQVTLSCSPISGHRSVSWYQQTPGQGLQFLFEYFSETQRNKGNFPGRFSGRQFSNSRSEMNVSTLELGDSALYLCASSLDSLGPYNEQFFGPGTRLTVL.

This clonotype showed up just a few times. The chain joins TRBV5-1 to TRBJ2-5; D is possibly TRBD1 or TRBD2 (5 bases each). The CDR3 runs to 16 residues. The V gene lost 0 bases and the J gene lost 7 bases, with 19 bases spanning the gap. Germline lookup yields CDR1 SGHRS and CDR2 YFSETQ. CDR3 in DNA: TGCGCCAGCAGCTTGGATCCTTCCGGGACCCTCCGGACCCAGTACTTC. Its translation is CASSLDPSGTLRTQYF.